This T cell receptor beta chain was obtained from a study of T cells in Graves' hyperthyroidism and ophthalmopathy. Of note for this clonotype: What it binds is not known.

V lost 1 base, J lost 2 bases, and 12 bases lay in between. Germline lookup yields CDR1 MNHNS and CDR2 SASEGT. The CDR3 contains 16 residues. Pregnant or lactating patients were excluded, as were those with uncontrolled infection or other autoimmune disease. Thyroid ultrasound and orbital computed tomography, with clinical symptoms and serum thyroxine and TRAb, informed diagnoses. Amplified TCR beta CDR3 regions derived from RNA transcripts. Researchers ran a first-round RT-PCR on the TCR CDR3 using the HTBI primer set. TCRdb re-derived calls from the multiplex PCR reads in MiXCR, one entry per CDR3 protein. This sample has about 300,000 distinct CDR3 sequences, with roughly 15% found just once. Findings of the study overall: Most expanded thyroid clonotypes above 0.001 also appeared in blood.

Material: blood. This chain links TRBV6-1 with TRBJ1-3, with TRBD1 as a possible D gene (5 bases). The TCR comes from a woman aged 25 to 45 with Graves' hyperthyroidism that later progressed to Graves' ophthalmopathy. The CDR3 sequence: CASSEVWGGAGNTIYF. CDR3 DNA: TGTGCCAGCAGTGAAGTATGGGGCGGCGCTGGAAACACCATATATTTT.